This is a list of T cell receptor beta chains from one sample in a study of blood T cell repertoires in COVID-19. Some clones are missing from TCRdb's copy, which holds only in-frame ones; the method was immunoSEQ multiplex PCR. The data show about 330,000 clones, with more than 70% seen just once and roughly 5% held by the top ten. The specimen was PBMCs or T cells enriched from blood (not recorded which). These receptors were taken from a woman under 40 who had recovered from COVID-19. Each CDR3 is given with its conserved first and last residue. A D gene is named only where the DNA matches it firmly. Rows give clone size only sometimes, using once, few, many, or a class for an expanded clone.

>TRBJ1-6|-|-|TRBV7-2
CASSLGIRQSAPYNSPLHF
TGTGCCAGCAGCTTAGGGATTCGACAGTCAGCCCCCTATAATTCACCCCTCCACTTT
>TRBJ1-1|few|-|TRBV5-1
CASSRLQGDTEAFF
TGCGCCAGCAGCCGCTTACAGGGTGATACTGAAGCTTTCTTT
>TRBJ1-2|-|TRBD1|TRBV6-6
CASSLRQGGYGYTF
TGTGCCAGCTCCCTAAGACAGGGAGGCTATGGCTACACCTTC
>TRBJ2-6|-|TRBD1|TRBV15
CATSGLTGQGFSGANVLTF
TGTGCCACCAGCGGTTTAACGGGACAGGGCTTCTCTGGGGCCAACGTCCTGACTTTC
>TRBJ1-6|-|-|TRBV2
CASRSSYNSPLHF
TGTGCCAGCAGGAGCTCCTATAATTCACCCCTCCACTTT
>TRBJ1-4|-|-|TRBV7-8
CASSLVPQGGREKLFF
TGTGCCAGCAGCTTAGTTCCCCAGGGCGGGAGGGAAAAACTGTTTTTT
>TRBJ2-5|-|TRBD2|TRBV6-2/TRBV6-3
CASSPSRTSVETQYF
TGTGCCAGCAGCCCTTCCAGGACTAGCGTCGAGACCCAGTACTTC
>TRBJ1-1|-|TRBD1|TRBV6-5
CASRRQGGTEAFF
TGTGCCAGCAGAAGACAGGGAGGTACTGAAGCTTTCTTT
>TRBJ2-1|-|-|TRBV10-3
CASLRDSSYNEQFF
TGTGCCAGCCTGCGGGACAGCTCCTACAATGAGCAGTTCTTC
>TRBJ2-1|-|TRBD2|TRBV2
CASSELAGGLSSYNEQFF
TGTGCCAGCAGTGAGCTAGCGGGGGGCCTCAGCTCCTACAATGAGCAGTTCTTC
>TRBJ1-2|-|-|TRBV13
CASSLGQDSPYGYTF
TGTGCCAGCAGCTTAGGCCAGGACAGCCCCTATGGCTACACCTTC
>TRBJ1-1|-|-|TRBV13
CASRGGPKGFLRTEAFF
TGTGCCAGCAGAGGTGGGCCAAAGGGGTTTTTGAGAACTGAAGCTTTCTTT
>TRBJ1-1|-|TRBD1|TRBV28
CASSLSQGAGDTEAFF
TGTGCCAGCAGTTTGTCACAGGGGGCAGGAGATACTGAAGCTTTCTTT
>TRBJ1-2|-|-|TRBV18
CASSPAGDPIGYTF
TGTGCCAGCTCACCTGCCGGGGATCCGATCGGCTACACCTTC
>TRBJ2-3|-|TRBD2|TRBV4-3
CASSRFSGGRGDTQYF
TGCGCCAGCAGCCGATTTAGCGGGGGGCGGGGAGATACGCAGTATTTT
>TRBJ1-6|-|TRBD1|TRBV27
CASRLTGGNSPLHF
TGTGCCAGCAGACTAACAGGGGGTAATTCACCCCTCCACTTT